This T cell receptor (beta chain) was observed in a study of somatic mutations in cytotoxic T cells in rheumatoid arthritis. About the research overall: A subset of V beta antibody-stained T-cell populations was isolated by flow sorting, reaching nearly 100% purity, and this subset included V beta1+ cells that went on to TCRB sequencing.

Germline assignment: CDR1 SGHRS and CDR2 YFSETQ. This CDR3 contains 16 residues. Trimming removed 1 base from V and 7 bases from J; junction bases left unmatched: 10. Magnetic beads with positive selection isolated CD4+ and CD8+ fractions, whose purity was verified by flow cytometry. Produced via immunoSEQ multiplex PCR; TCRdb's table is partial and in-frame only. The table lists about 26,000 clones, roughly 82% of them singletons. This chain joins TRBV5-1 and TRBJ2-1, with 8 bases matching TRBD1. This sequence was found in a man aged 45-65 years in good health. The source material was CD8+ T cells sorted from blood. The CDR3 region is CASSLSIGQGLNEQFF. CDR3 nucleotides: TGCGCCAGCAGCTTGAGTATTGGACAGGGTTTGAATGAGCAGTTCTTC.